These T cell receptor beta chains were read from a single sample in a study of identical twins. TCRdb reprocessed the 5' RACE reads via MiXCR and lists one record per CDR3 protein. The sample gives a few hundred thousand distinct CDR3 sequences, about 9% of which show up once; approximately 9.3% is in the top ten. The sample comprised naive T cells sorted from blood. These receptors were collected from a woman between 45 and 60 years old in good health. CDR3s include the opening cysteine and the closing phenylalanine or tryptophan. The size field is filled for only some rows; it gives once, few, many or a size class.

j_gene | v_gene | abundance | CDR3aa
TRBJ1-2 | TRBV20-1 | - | CSARDRSYGYTF
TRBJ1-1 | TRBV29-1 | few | CSVTGGDTEAFF
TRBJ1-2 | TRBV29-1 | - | CSGTPTGDGYGYTF
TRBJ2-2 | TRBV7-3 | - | CASSLTPGTGELFF
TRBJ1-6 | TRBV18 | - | CASSPGIPPLHF
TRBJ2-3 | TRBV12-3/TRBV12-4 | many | CASSLRNGISDTQYF
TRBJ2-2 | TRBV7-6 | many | CASSSPSGRNTGELFF
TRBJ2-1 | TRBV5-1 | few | CASRGTGSYNEQFF
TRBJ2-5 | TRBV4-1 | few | CASSQEEDRGAETQYF
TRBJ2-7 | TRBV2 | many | CASREGLAEVYEQYF
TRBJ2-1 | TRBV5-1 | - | CASSYQLSEVEQFF
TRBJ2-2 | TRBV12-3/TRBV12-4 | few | CASIQGATGELFF
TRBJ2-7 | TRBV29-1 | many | CSVGHVNEQYF
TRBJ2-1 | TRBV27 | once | CASHEGNEQFF
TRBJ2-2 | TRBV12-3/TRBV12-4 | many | CASSTLPPGLIKPGELFF
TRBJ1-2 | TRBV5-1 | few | CASSSPPNYGYTF
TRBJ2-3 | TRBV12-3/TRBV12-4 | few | CASSYLTEDTQYF
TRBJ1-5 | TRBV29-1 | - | CSAGGRNEPQHF
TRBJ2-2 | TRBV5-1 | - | CASTQVRSANTGELFF
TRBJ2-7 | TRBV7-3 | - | CASSPLDRYEQYF
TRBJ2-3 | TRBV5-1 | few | CASSHPPDTQYF
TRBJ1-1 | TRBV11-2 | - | CASSLYQGALSEAFF
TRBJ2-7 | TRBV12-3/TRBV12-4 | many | CASSLARGYEQYF
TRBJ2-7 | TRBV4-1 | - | CASSQESGRAYEQYF
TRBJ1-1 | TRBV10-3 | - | CAIPLGTAEAFF
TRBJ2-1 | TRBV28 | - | CATSTLAGVHNEQFF
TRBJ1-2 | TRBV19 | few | CASSIPGQGRYGYTF
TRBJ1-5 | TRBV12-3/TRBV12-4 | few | CASSLTGGRSNQPQHF